There are many counts of the clone carrying this TCR beta chain. Antigen unknown. The data stem from a study of breast tumors, draining lymph nodes, adjacent tissues. Points from the study as a whole: Tumor and nontumor repertoires were significantly more similar in luminal-like than in basal-like breast cancer. The data were judged consistent with most tumor T cells coming from lymph node and expanding in tumor. Tumors had less TCR diversity than lymph nodes, more than nontumor tissue.

The V gene's germline CDR1 is SGHTS and CDR2 YDEGEE. This CDR3 has 14 residues. With 4 bases removed from V and 5 bases from J, the gap between germline ends came to 15 bases. TCRdb passed the multiplex PCR reads through MiXCR, listing each CDR3 protein once. Among under 350,000 distinct CDR3 sequences listed, about 33% were seen once. The lymph nodes were axillary draining lymph nodes from breast cancer patients. The chain combines TRBV5-8 with TRBJ2-5; D is possibly TRBD2 (5 bases). The receptor was isolated from a female donor with breast cancer. Some clones in this sample may be carry-over from other donors' samples. The sample was axillary lymph node tissue. The CDR3 loop reads CASSSKGPGETQYF. In DNA, the CDR3 is TGTGCCAGCAGCAGCAAGGGCCCGGGGGAGACCCAGTACTTC.